This T cell receptor beta chain is from a study of metastatic and nonmetastatic thyroid tumors. Study information: Thyroid patients, malignant and benign, had repertoires compared across blood and tumor or nodule tissue.

Between the trimmed V and J ends, which lost 5 bases and 4 bases, there was a span of 18 bases. The length of the CDR3 is 16 residues. This clone was recorded a few times. No patient received treatment before thyroid surgery. Original data processing: Clinicopathological groups of papillary thyroid cancer showed CDR3 differences that were used to build a distant-metastasis classifier. Using MiXCR, TCRdb re-called clones from the PCR reads. The V and J calls and clone size are TCRdb's, not the authors'. This table has roughly 83,000 clones, approximately 15% appearing once. The sample was blood. The genes are TRBV12-3 or TRBV12-4 and TRBJ2-1; TRBD2 might be the D (6 bases). This clonotype was obtained from a female donor with papillary thyroid cancer or a benign thyroid nodule (not recorded which). Some clones in this sample may be carry-over from other donors' samples. CDR3: CASSPTGTSPYNEQFF. The CDR3, as DNA: TGTGCCAGCAGTCCGACCGGTACTAGCCCATACAATGAGCAGTTCTTC.